A single TCR beta chain is shown here with its context. The data belong to a study of blood T cell repertoires in COVID-19. The ends lost 3 bases at V and 0 bases at J; junction bases unmatched: 6. This CDR3 region has 16 residues. The germline V gene has CDR1 KGHDR and CDR2 SFDVKD. Clones were sequenced by immunoSEQ multiplex PCR, and TCRdb holds only the in-frame ones, with some missing. Of roughly 250,000 clones in the sample, about 89% were seen once. This TCR derives from a woman under 30 who had recovered from COVID-19. Sequenced material: PBMCs or T cells enriched from blood (not recorded which). The chain couples TRBV24-1 to TRBJ2-5, with 7 bases lining up with TRBD2. CDR3 region: CATSDGGAGYQETQYF. The CDR3 DNA is TGTGCCACCAGTGATGGGGGAGCGGGGTACCAAGAGACCCAGTACTTC.